This TCR beta chain was captured by sequencing in a study of blood T cell repertoires in COVID-19 (dated by TCRdb to 2019 to 2021). For context, the study as a whole: Samples from collaborators originated in the United States, Italy and Spain and spanned both the acute and convalescent phases of COVID-19. The material from the prospective study consisted of cDNA or gDNA derived from T cells, B-cell-depleted T cells, or PBMCs. Deeply sampled blood TCRbeta repertoires from subjects exposed to, actively infected with, or recovered from COVID-19 were included in the dataset. The repertoires were made available in a free public database intended to serve as a resource for research on the immune response to SARS-CoV-2. The samples were drawn from two sources: the first 160 participants of the ongoing ImmuneRACE study, and 950 to 1,500 subjects contributed by 6 global collaborators. Sample metadata almost always included a de-identified subject ID, COVID-19 status, age in years and sex. Where available, HLA class I and class II types were obtained from metadata supplied by the sample provider rather than from assay-based typing. Broad study findings and their caveats: The amount of clinical and demographic metadata varied by source and participant and was provided uncurated.

At the junction V is shortened by 7 bases and J by 2 bases, with 10 bases in between. The germline V gene (reference sequence) specifies LNHDA as CDR1 and SQIVND as CDR2. Spanning cysteine to phenylalanine, the CDR3 consists of 13 amino acids. The sequence is cut down to CDR3 DNA, 39 bases in frame from base 1. TCRbeta CDR3 regions were amplified from genomic DNA by means of the immunoSEQ Assay, a bias-controlled multiplex PCR. On the study's bioinformatics: The number of nucleated cells in each sample was estimated from the amplification of reference gene primers within the assay. To quantify the absolute abundance of each unique TCRbeta CDR3 rearrangement, sequence reads were collapsed and filtered. For each sample, productive Simpson clonality was calculated as the square root of Simpson's diversity index over productive rearrangements. TCRdb obtained this table from immuneACCESS and retained in-frame rearrangements with V and J assigned. These tables miss some clones; where compared with another copy, unresolved V genes account for less than half of the shortfall, and the remainder is unexplained. V, J and clone size are taken as reported in that table, and D and trimming were inferred from the DNA itself. The sample table contains about 250,000 clones; only one count was recorded for around 82% of them. The ten most abundant clones make up approximately 6% of the sample.

Each collaborating institution followed its own protocols to collect whole blood in K2EDTA tubes. For TCRbeta analysis, collaborators shipped samples in one of three forms: frozen whole blood, isolated PBMCs, or DNA extracted from either of those sample types. A remark on this clone: What antigen it recognizes has not been identified. Within one base of it there is no much larger clone, and no base qualities were kept.

The TCR comes from an elderly man with acute or convalescent COVID-19. The sequence joins TRBV19 to TRBJ2-3, with TRBD2 tentatively as D gene (5 bases match). The sequenced material came from peripheral blood. DNA sequence: TGTGCCAGTAATGACCGGGACACAGATACGCAGTATTTT. It translates to CASNDRDTDTQYF.